Shown below are 6 T cell receptor beta chains from a single sample sequenced in a study of cytomegalovirus exposure and HLA in healthy donors. Primers for the PCR totalled 60 Vbeta and 13 Jbeta. Data came from immunoSEQ multiplex PCR; TCRdb stores just in-frame clones and leaves some out. The sample records 150,000 or so clones, roughly 72% being singletons. Sequencing used PBMCs. Receptors were obtained from a man aged 30-40 years in good health and CMV-seronegative.

DNA of the CDR3: TGTGCCAGCAGTTCACAGGGTAGTGAGACTGAAGCTTTCTTT. Translated, it gives CASSSQGSETEAFF. This rearrangement joins TRBV6-5 to TRBJ1-1; D possibly corresponds to TRBD1 (6 bases). The CDR3 length is 14 residues. The germline V and J ends were trimmed by 4 bases and 5 bases, with 14 bases remaining between them. CDR1 is MNHEY, CDR2 SVGAGI, per germline.

In DNA form, the CDR3 reads TGCAGCGTTGAGGGACTAGCGGGGGTTCTCACAGATACGCAGTATTTT. Its translation: CSVEGLAGVLTDTQYF. This chain joins TRBV29-1 and TRBJ2-3; 14 nucleotides match TRBD2. Germline values: CDR1 SQVTM, CDR2 ANQGSEA. This CDR3 contains 16 residues. The ends lost 3 bases at V and 2 bases at J; junction bases unmatched: 4.

The chain has TRBV27 and TRBJ1-1; the D gene is possibly TRBD1 (5 bases). CDR1 MNHEY and CDR2 SMNVEV come from the germline V gene (reference sequence). Trimming left V 6 bases short and J 5 bases short, with 16 bases between. This CDR3 region has 14 residues. The CDR3 nucleotides are TGTGCCAGCAGCCCCTCTGGGGGGTGGACTGAAGCTTTCTTT. This sequence encodes CASSPSGGWTEAFF.

There are a few counts of this clone. CDR3 in amino acids: CASSLGDRAGQPQHF. The CDR3 DNA is TGTGCCAGCAGCTTAGGCGACAGGGCCGGACAGCCCCAGCATTTT. This chain connects TRBV7-9 to TRBJ1-5; 7 bases agree with TRBD1. This CDR3 is 15 amino acids long. The germline V gene encodes CDR1 SEHNR and CDR2 FQNEAQ (reference sequence). Germline trimming cut 1 base from V and 7 bases from J; bases unmatched to any gene: 7.

This sequence joins TRBV9 and TRBJ2-5, with 7 bases lining up with TRBD1. The germline V gene encodes CDR1 SGDLS and CDR2 YYNGEE. The CDR3 is made up of 16 amino acids. Trimming cost V 0 bases and J 5 bases; bases outside gene matches: 10. CDR3 nucleotides: TGTGCCAGCAGCGTAGGGATAGGGGGCTTTCTGGAGACCCAGTACTTC. This sequence encodes CASSVGIGGFLETQYF.

The chain uses TRBV6-6 and TRBJ1-5; no definite D call. V dropped 2 bases and J dropped 6 bases, with 8 bases sitting between them. The germline V gene has CDR1 MNHNY and CDR2 SVGAGI (reference sequence). This CDR3 comprises 13 residues. In DNA form, the CDR3 reads TGTGCCAGCAGTTACGTCAGTTCTCAGCCCCAGCATTTT. This sequence encodes CASSYVSSQPQHF.